The rows below give T cell receptor beta chains drawn from one sample of a study of memory CD4+ T cells and cytomegalovirus serostatus. Repertoires were generated with immunoSEQ multiplex PCR, while TCRdb's copy carries only in-frame clones and drops some. The data show about 45,000 clones, about 80% seen once. Sequenced sample: memory CD4+ T cells from blood. Source of these receptors: an adult in good health and CMV-seronegative. Both conserved end residues are part of each CDR3. Each record gives: D gene, V gene, clone size, J gene, CDR3 DNA, CDR3 protein. D genes are given only for firm matches. Clone size appears in some rows only: once, few, many, or a class for an expanded clone.

d_gene: -; v_gene: TRBV5-1; abundance: -; j_gene: TRBJ1-1; CDR3nt: TGCGCCAGCAGGCAATCGCCGAGGCAGAACACTGAAGCTTTCTTT; CDR3aa: CASRQSPRQNTEAFF
d_gene: -; v_gene: TRBV2; abundance: -; j_gene: TRBJ1-2; CDR3nt: TGTGCCAGCAGTGAACGGATGGGGGCCTATGGCTACACCTTC; CDR3aa: CASSERMGAYGYTF
d_gene: -; v_gene: TRBV28; abundance: -; j_gene: TRBJ1-2; CDR3nt: TGTGCCAGCAGTTTAGCGACAGCCTATGGCTACACCTTC; CDR3aa: CASSLATAYGYTF
d_gene: -; v_gene: TRBV19; abundance: once; j_gene: TRBJ2-2; CDR3nt: TGTGCCAGTAGCGCCTGGGAGCCTCGGACCGGGGAGCTGTTTTTT; CDR3aa: CASSAWEPRTGELFF
d_gene: -; v_gene: TRBV4-1; abundance: -; j_gene: TRBJ1-1; CDR3nt: TGCGCCAGCAGCCAAGATTGGACGGGGTGGACTGAAGCTTTCTTT; CDR3aa: CASSQDWTGWTEAFF
d_gene: TRBD1; v_gene: TRBV5-1; abundance: once; j_gene: TRBJ1-2; CDR3nt: TGCGCCAGCAGCTTATGGCAGGGGGCATTGGATGGCTACACCTTC; CDR3aa: CASSLWQGALDGYTF
d_gene: TRBD1; v_gene: TRBV2; abundance: -; j_gene: TRBJ2-7; CDR3nt: TGTGCCAGCAGTGAAGCGGGACAGGGGGTTGCCGAGCAGTACTTC; CDR3aa: CASSEAGQGVAEQYF
d_gene: -; v_gene: TRBV6-5; abundance: -; j_gene: TRBJ2-1; CDR3nt: TGTGCCAGCAGTTCGGGACACCAATACAATGAGCAGTTCTTC; CDR3aa: CASSSGHQYNEQFF
d_gene: TRBD1; v_gene: TRBV28; abundance: few; j_gene: TRBJ1-5; CDR3nt: TGTGCCAGCAGTCTCACAGGGGATCGGCCCCAGCATTTT; CDR3aa: CASSLTGDRPQHF
d_gene: TRBD2; v_gene: TRBV2; abundance: -; j_gene: TRBJ2-1; CDR3nt: TGTGCCAGCAGTGCTGTTAGCGGGGGGCACAATGAGCAGTTCTTC; CDR3aa: CASSAVSGGHNEQFF
d_gene: -; v_gene: TRBV5-1; abundance: once; j_gene: TRBJ1-1; CDR3nt: TGCGCCAGCAGCTTGGGTGGGGTACCGAACACTGAAGCTTTCTTT; CDR3aa: CASSLGGVPNTEAFF